This T cell receptor (beta chain) was captured in a study of PD-1 blockade in classical Hodgkin lymphoma. Specified time point: cycle 4 day 1 (C4D1), after 6 weeks of nivolumab. Each and every patient relapsed after autologous stem cell transplantation, and patients got differing brentuximab vedotin exposure. Study findings and constraints: In CD4+ cells, TCR diversity went up significantly by C4D1, but in CD8+ cells it did not. Healthy donors were reported to have higher baseline TCR diversity than newly diagnosed patients. Prior therapy or disease activity may underlie the repertoire differences, whose causes remain undefined.

The CDR3 consists of 16 residues. V lost 5 bases, J lost 5 bases, and 16 bases lay in between. CDR1 is MNHGY, CDR2 SVAAGI, per germline. Produced via immunoSEQ multiplex PCR; TCRdb's table is partial and in-frame only. The table lists roughly 6,900 clones, less than 90% of them singletons. Of note for this clone: The antigen is undetermined.

Sequenced material: peripheral blood mononuclear cells (PBMCs), taken before the fourth cycle of nivolumab. The chain combines TRBV6-9 with TRBJ2-6; no reliable D call. This clonotype was sampled from a human donor with classical Hodgkin lymphoma. CDR3 in amino acids: CASSEIRQSRANVLTF. The CDR3 nucleotides are TGTGCCAGCAGTGAAATAAGACAAAGTCGGGCCAACGTCCTGACTTTC.